This paragraph covers one T cell receptor beta chain sequence. Antigen: not known. This CDR3 contains 16 residues. Trimming at V came to 4 bases and at J to 3 bases, leaving 4 bases not matched to a gene. Germline CDR1 MDHEN, CDR2 SYDVKM. The PCR was carried out with 60 Vbeta primers and 13 Jbeta primers. Libraries were prepared by immunoSEQ multiplex PCR; TCRdb keeps only in-frame clonotypes and omits some of them. The repertoire includes over 75,000 clones, 67% of them detected once, and roughly 2% sits in the top ten. These data come from a study of cytomegalovirus exposure and HLA in healthy donors. General study points: Earlier analysis yielded a pattern in which most TCR beta V segments were productive about 87% or about 30% of the time.

Source material: PBMCs. V and J are TRBV28 and TRBJ2-2; 11 bases agree with TRBD1. The clonotype was recovered from a man aged 25 to 45 in good health and CMV-seronegative. CDR3 nucleotide sequence: TGTGCCAGCAGTTCCCCGGGACAGGGGGACACCGGGGAGCTGTTTTTT. Its protein is CASSSPGQGDTGELFF. Variable domain in full (rest from reference TRBV28 and TRBJ2-2): DVKVTQSSRYLVKRTGEKVFLECVQDMDHENMFWYRQDPGLGLRLIYFSYDVKMKEKGDIPEGYSVSREKKERFSLILESASTNQTSMYLCASSSPGQGDTGELFFGEGSRLTVL.